This TCR beta chain was sequenced in a study of T cells after yellow fever vaccination. General observations from the study: Just a small share of clonotypes turned up in the CD4 compartment as well as the CD8 compartment. The study re-detected most primary-vaccination clones after the booster (96% CD4, around 89% CD8).

This clonotype was seen once. Its cognate antigen is unknown. Template switching with 5'RACE generated the TCR cDNA and added a universal primer site and UMIs. TCRdb fed the 5' RACE reads into MiXCR, producing one record per CDR3 protein. The table records 50,000 or so distinct CDR3 sequences, around 6.5% of them present only once. The CDR3 covers 17 residues. Trimming cost V 3 bases and J 4 bases; bases outside gene matches: 13. Germline-derived CDR1 and CDR2 are SNHLY and FYNNEI. The TCR was taken from a man between 18 and 35 years old who received the YFV17D yellow fever vaccine. This chain links TRBV2 with TRBJ2-3; 7 bases agree with TRBD1. This specimen consisted of CD8+ T cells sorted from PBMCs, obtained on the day of the first yellow fever vaccination. CDR3 coding DNA: TGTGCCAGCAGTGAGAGTTTGACAGGGTTGCACGCAGATACGCAGTATTTT. The encoded protein is CASSESLTGLHADTQYF.